The sequence of this TCR beta chain was determined in a study of T cell responses to AZD1222 COVID-19 vaccine. Comment on this clone: Its antigen is unidentified.

Method: immunoSEQ multiplex PCR; TCRdb's copy keeps in-frame clones and lacks some. This sample carries around 150,000 clones, 88% of them seen once, and the ten largest clones take about 3.3%. The CDR3 loop spans 10 amino acids. V was trimmed by 8 bases and J by 2 bases, leaving 1 base between them. Germline CDR1 is LNHDA and CDR2 is SQIVND (reference sequence). Study-level points and caveats: Sampling captured repertoires only after the peak T cell response.

This clonotype was obtained from an adult in good health. The material was peripheral blood, obtained on day 0 of MenACWY control vaccination. This chain connects TRBV19 to TRBJ1-3; D unresolved. The CDR3 coding sequence is TGTGCCAGTGCTGGAAACACCATATATTTT. Translation: CASAGNTIYF. The full variable domain, rest sourced from reference TRBV19 and TRBJ1-3, is DGGITQSPKYLFRKEGQNVTLSCEQNLNHDAMYWYRQDPGQGLRLIYYSQIVNDFQKGDIAEGYSVSREKKESFPLTVTSAQKNPTAFYLCASAGNTIYFGEGSWLTVV.